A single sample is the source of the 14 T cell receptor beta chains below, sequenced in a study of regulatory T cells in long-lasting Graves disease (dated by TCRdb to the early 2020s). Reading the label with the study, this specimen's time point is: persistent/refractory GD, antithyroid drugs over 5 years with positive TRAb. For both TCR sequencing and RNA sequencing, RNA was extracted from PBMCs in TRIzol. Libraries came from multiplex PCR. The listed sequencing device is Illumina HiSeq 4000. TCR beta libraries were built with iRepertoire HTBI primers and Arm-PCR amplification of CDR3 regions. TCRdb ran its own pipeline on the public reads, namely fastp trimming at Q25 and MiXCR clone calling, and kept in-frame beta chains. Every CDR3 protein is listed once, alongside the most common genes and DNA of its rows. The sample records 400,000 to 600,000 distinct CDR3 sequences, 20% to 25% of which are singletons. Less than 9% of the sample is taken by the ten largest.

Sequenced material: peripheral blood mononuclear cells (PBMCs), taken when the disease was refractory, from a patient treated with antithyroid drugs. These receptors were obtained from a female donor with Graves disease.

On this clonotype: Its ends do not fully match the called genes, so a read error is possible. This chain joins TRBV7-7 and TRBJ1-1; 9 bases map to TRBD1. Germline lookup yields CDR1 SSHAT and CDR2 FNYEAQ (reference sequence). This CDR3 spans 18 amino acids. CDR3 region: CASSPTLLRQGVNTEAFF. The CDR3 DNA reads TGTGCTAGCAGCCCAACATTACTAAGACAGGGGGTGAACACTGAAGCTTTCTTT.

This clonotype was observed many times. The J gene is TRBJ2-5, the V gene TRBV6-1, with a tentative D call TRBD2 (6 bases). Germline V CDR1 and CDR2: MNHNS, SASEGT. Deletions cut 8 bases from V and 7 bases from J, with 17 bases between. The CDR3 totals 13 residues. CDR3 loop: CASAEEGQGTQYF. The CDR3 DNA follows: TGTGCCAGCGCTGAGGAGGGGCAGGGGACCCAGTACTTC.

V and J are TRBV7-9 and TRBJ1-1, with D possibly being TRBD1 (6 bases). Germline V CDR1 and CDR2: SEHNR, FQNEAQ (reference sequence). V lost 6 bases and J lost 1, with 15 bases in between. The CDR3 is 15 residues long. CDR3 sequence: CASRPPGHQNTEAFF. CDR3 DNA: TGTGCCAGCAGACCCCCGGGACACCAGAACACTGAAGCTTTCTTT.

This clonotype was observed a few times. The CDR3 nucleotides are TGTGCCAGCAGCTTATGGGGGACGCAACTTGCTAACTATGGCTACACCTTC. This encodes CASSLWGTQLANYGYTF. The chain links TRBV7-2 to TRBJ1-2; possible D gene TRBD1, 5 bases. This CDR3 contains 17 residues. V was clipped by 2 bases and J by 0 bases, with 16 bases between them. Germline loops: CDR1 SGHTA, CDR2 FQGNSA.

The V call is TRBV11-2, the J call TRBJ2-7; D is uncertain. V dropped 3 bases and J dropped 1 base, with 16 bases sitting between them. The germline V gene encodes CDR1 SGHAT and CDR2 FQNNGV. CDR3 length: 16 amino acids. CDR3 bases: TGTGCCAGCAGCTTTGAGCCCCTCCGGATGTCCTACGAGCAGTACTTC. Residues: CASSFEPLRMSYEQYF.

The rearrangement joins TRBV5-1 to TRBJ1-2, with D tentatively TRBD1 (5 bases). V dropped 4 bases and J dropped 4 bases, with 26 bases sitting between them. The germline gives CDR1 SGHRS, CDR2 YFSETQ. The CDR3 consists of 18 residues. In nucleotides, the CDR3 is TGCGCCAGCAGCCCGATGAGGGGCAAGACGGCGTGGAGCTATGGCTACACCTTC. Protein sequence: CASSPMRGKTAWSYGYTF.

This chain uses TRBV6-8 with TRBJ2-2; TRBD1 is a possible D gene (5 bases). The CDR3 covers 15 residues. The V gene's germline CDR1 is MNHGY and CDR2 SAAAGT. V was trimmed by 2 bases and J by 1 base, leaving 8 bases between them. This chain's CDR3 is CASSYEQENTGELFF. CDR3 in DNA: TGTGCCAGCAGTTACGAACAGGAGAACACCGGGGAGCTGTTTTTT.

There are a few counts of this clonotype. CDR3 in DNA: TGCAGCGTTATCAGGGGGCAAGGTGAAAAACTGTTTTTT. Translating it yields CSVIRGQGEKLFF. V usage is TRBV29-1 and J usage is TRBJ1-4, with 8 bases aligning to TRBD1. With V trimmed by 5 bases and J by 7 bases, 6 bases remained unmatched. From germline, CDR1 is SQVTM and CDR2 ANQGSEA. CDR3 length: 13 residues.

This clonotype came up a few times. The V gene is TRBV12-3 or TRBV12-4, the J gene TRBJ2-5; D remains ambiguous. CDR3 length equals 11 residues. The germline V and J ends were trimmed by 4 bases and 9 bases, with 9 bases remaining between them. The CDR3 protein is CASSSLVSQYF. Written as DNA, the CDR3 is TGTGCCAGCAGTTCCCTGGTGTCCCAGTACTTC.

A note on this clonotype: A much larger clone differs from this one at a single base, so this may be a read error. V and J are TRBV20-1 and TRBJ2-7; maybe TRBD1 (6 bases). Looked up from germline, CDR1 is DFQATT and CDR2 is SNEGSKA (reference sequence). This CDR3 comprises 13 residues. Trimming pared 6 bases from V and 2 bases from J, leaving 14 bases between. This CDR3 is CSAPTGGTYEQYF. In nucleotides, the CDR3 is TGCAGTGCCCCGACAGGAGGAACCTACGAGCAGTACTTC.

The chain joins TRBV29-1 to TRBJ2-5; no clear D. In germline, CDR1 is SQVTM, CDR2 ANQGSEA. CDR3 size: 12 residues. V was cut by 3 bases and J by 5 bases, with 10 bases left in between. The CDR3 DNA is TGCAGCGTTGAGACGACCGGGGAGACCCAGTACTTC. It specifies CSVETTGETQYF.

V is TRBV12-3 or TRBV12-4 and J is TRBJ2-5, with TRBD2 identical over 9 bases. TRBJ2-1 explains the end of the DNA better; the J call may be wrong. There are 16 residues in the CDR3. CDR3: CASSFWREGQGNEQFF. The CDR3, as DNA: TGTGCCAGCAGTTTCTGGCGGGAGGGCCAGGGGAATGAGCAGTTCTTC.

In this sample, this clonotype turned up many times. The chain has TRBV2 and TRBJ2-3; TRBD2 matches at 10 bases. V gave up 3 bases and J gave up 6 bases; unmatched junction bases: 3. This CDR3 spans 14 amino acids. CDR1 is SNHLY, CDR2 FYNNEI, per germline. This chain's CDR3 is CASSDTSGEDTQYF. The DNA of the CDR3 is TGTGCCAGCAGTGATACTAGCGGGGAGGATACGCAGTATTTT.

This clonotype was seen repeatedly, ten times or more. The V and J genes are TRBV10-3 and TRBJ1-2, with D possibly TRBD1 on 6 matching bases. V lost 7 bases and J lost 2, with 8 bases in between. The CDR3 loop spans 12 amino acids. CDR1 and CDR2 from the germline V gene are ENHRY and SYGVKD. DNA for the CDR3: TGTGCCATCACCACAGGGAACTATGGCTACACCTTC. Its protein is CAITTGNYGYTF.